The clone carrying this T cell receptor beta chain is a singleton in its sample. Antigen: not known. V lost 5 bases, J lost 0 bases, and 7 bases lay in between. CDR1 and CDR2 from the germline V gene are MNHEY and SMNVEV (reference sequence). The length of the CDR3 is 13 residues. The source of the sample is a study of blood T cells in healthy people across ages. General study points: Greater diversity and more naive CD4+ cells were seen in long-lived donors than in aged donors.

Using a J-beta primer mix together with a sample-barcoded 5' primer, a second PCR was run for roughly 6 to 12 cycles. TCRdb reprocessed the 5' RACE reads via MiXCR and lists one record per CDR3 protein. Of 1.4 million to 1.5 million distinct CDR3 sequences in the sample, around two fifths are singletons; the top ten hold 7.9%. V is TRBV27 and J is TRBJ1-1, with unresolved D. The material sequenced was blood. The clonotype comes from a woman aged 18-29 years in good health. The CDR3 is CASSVILNTEAFF. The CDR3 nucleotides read TGTGCCAGCAGTGTGATCCTGAACACTGAAGCTTTCTTT.